The 5 T cell receptor beta chains in this list originate from one sample, sequenced in a study of T cells expressing NK-cell markers. TCRdb re-called the 5' RACE reads and catalogs CDR3 proteins one per entry, DNA excluded. This sample's clone table lists around 550,000 distinct CDR3 sequences. Sequenced sample: blood T cells: a sorted CD56 or NKG2C T cell subset, CD4+ or CD8+ T cells, or bulk PBMC T cells (not recorded which). Receptors were obtained from a man aged 18 to 30 in good health.

V usage is TRBV12-3 or TRBV12-4 and J usage is TRBJ2-1. This CDR3 has 13 residues. CDR3 region: CASGRPSYNEQFF.

The rearrangement joins TRBV20-1 to TRBJ2-1; TCRdb calls TRBD1, which cannot be checked without DNA. Germline loops: CDR1 DFQATT, CDR2 SNEGSKA (reference sequence). The CDR3 spans 14 residues. This chain's CDR3 is CSARRDRGWGEQFF.

This CDR3 reads CSASPSGRMNTEAFF. This chain links TRBV20-1 with TRBJ1-1; TCRdb picks TRBD1, but there is no DNA to check that call. Germline V gene data show CDR1 as DFQATT and CDR2 as SNEGSKA (reference sequence). The CDR3 sequence is 15 residues long.

V gene TRBV10-3 combines with J gene TRBJ1-1. Per germline, CDR1 ENHRY and CDR2 SYGVKD. The CDR3 totals 13 residues. The CDR3 reads CAITGGRYTEAFF.

The gene calls are TRBV15 and TRBJ2-3; absent DNA, TCRdb's TRBD1 call cannot be checked. CDR1 LNHNV and CDR2 YYDKDF come from the germline V gene (reference sequence). CDR3 length equals 16 residues. This CDR3 reads CATSRDLGGFSDTQYF.